The rows below give T cell receptor beta chains drawn from one sample of a study of blood T cells in healthy people across ages. TCRdb reprocessed the 5' RACE reads via MiXCR and lists one record per CDR3 protein. The sample lists roughly 1,300,000 distinct CDR3 sequences, roughly 60% occurring once. What was sequenced was blood. These TCRs come from a man aged 18-30 years in good health. The CDR3 runs from the conserved cysteine through the conserved F or W. D genes are given only for firm matches. Clone size is stated in some rows and not others, as once, few, many or a class when expanded.

J	D	V	size	DNA	CDR3
TRBJ1-1	-	TRBV12-3/TRBV12-4	-	TGTGCCAGCAGTCTTGCGGCGGGGGGGGACACTGAAGCTTTCTTT	CASSLAAGGDTEAFF
TRBJ1-6	-	TRBV6-5	-	TGTGCCAGCAGTTACAAACCGTCCTATTCACCCCTCCACTTT	CASSYKPSYSPLHF
TRBJ2-7	TRBD1	TRBV4-2	-	TGTGCCAGCAGCCAAGATGGGACAGGCCCCCTCTCCTACGAGCAGTACTTC	CASSQDGTGPLSYEQYF
TRBJ1-4	-	TRBV6-6	-	TGTGCCAGTTTTTTTGATGAAAAACTGTTTTTT	CASFFDEKLFF
TRBJ1-1	-	TRBV20-1	-	TGCAGTGCTGACCGGCAGGGGAGGACTGAAGCTTTCTTT	CSADRQGRTEAFF
TRBJ2-4	-	TRBV28	-	TGTGCCAGCAGTTTAAGGGCTCGGGGACCACACGACGAGGGCATTCAGTACTTC	CASSLRARGPHDEGIQYF
TRBJ2-7	-	TRBV20-1	few	TGCAGTGCTAGAGATCTGCGGTCCGCCTACGAGCAGTACTTC	CSARDLRSAYEQYF
TRBJ2-7	-	TRBV29-1	-	TGCAGCGCTGCTTGGGGAACTTCCTACGAGCAGTACTTC	CSAAWGTSYEQYF
TRBJ2-1	-	TRBV5-1	few	TGCGCCAGCAAGTCTCTAAATGAGCAGTTCTTC	CASKSLNEQFF
TRBJ2-4	-	TRBV7-6	-	TGTGCCAGCAGCTTAGTGTTTTCTCCGAGGGGAAACATTCAGTACTTC	CASSLVFSPRGNIQYF
TRBJ2-7	TRBD2	TRBV3-1	-	TGTGCCAGCAGCCAAGGCGTTAGCGGGAGCGAGCAGTACTTC	CASSQGVSGSEQYF
TRBJ2-3	-	TRBV20-1	once	TGCAGTGCTGCCCAACAGGGTTTCAGCGGGGTAGTCGCCACAGATACGCAGTATTTT	CSAAQQGFSGVVATDTQYF
TRBJ2-7	TRBD1	TRBV4-3	few	TGCGCCAGCAGCCAAGACGAAGGGCAGGGGGTCTACGAGCAGTACTTC	CASSQDEGQGVYEQYF
TRBJ2-1	TRBD2	TRBV10-3	-	TGTGCCATCAGCCGACTAGCGGGAGCCTACAATGAGCAGTTCTTC	CAISRLAGAYNEQFF
TRBJ2-3	-	TRBV25-1	-	TGTGCCAGCAGCCCCCTGGGTGCCCATACGCAGTATTTT	CASSPLGAHTQYF
TRBJ2-4	-	TRBV6-6	-	TGTGCCGGCAGTTACTCGGGGGACAGCCACATTCAGTACTTC	CAGSYSGDSHIQYF
TRBJ2-1	TRBD2	TRBV10-3	-	TGTGCCACGCATAAAACTAGCGGACGCTCCGGCAATGAGCAGTTCTTC	CATHKTSGRSGNEQFF